The T cell receptor (beta chain) under discussion was sequenced for a study of blood T cell repertoires in COVID-19. For the study at large: The origin of the acute and convalescent COVID-19 samples was the United States, Italy and Spain. PBMCs, B-cell-depleted T cells, or T cells were the source of the cDNA or gDNA that made up the material.

The germline gives CDR1 KGHSH, CDR2 LQKENI. Trimming left V 3 bases short and J 3 bases short, with 13 bases between. There are 15 residues in the CDR3. The protocol was immunoSEQ multiplex PCR, while the TCRdb copy is restricted to in-frame clones and leaves out a portion. This table holds roughly 130,000 clones, approximately 80% found once. The sequenced sample consisted of peripheral blood. The clonotype was recovered from a woman in her sixties with acute or convalescent COVID-19. This chain joins TRBV18 and TRBJ2-3; a possible D gene is TRBD1 (5 bases). CDR3 amino acids: CASSPDSPATDTQYF. For the CDR3, the DNA is TGTGCCAGCTCACCTGACAGTCCGGCAACAGATACGCAGTATTTT.